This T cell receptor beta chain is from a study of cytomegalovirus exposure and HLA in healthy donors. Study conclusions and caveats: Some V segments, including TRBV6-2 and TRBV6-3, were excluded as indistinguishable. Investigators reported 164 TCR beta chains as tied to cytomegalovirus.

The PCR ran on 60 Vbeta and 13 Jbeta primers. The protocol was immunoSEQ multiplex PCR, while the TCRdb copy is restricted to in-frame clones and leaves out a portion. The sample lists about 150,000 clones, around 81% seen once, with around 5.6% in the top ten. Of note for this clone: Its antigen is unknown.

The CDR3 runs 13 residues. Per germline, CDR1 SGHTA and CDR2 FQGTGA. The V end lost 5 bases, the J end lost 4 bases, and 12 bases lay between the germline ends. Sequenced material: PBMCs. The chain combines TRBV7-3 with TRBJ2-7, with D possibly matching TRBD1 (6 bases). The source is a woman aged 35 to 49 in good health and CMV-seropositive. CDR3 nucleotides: TGTGCCAGCAGCCCTCTCCAGGGGTACGAGCAGTACTTC. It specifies CASSPLQGYEQYF.